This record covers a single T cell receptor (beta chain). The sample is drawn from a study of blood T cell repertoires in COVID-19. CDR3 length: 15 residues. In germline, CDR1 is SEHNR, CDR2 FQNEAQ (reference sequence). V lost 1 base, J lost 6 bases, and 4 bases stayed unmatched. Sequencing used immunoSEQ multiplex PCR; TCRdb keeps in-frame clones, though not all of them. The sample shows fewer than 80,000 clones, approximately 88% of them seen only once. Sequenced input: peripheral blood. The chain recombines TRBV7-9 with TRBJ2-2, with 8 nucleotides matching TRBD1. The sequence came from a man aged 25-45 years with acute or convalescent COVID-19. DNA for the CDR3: TGTGCCAGCAGCTTAGGGGACAGGAAGGCCGGGGAGCTGTTTTTT. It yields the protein CASSLGDRKAGELFF.